This paragraph covers one T cell receptor beta chain sequence. What it binds is not known. The sample originates from a study of cytomegalovirus exposure and HLA in healthy donors. A multiplex PCR was run with 60 Vbeta primers and 13 Jbeta primers. Generated by immunoSEQ multiplex PCR, the TCRdb table keeps only in-frame clones and is missing some. The data show approximately 150,000 clones, over 60% seen once. V was cut by 4 bases and J by 1 base, with 9 bases left in between. CDR1 SGHRS and CDR2 YFSETQ come from the germline V gene. The CDR3 has 14 residues. Points from the study as a whole: Previous analysis showed most TCR beta V segments were productive about 90% or about 30% of the time.

Sequenced sample: PBMCs. This TCR was recovered from a woman in her twenties or thirties in good health and CMV-seropositive. V and J are TRBV5-1 and TRBJ1-3; perhaps TRBD1 as D (6 bases). The CDR3 bases are TGCGCCAGCAGCCCGGGACAATCTGGAAACACCATATATTTT. Protein: CASSPGQSGNTIYF.